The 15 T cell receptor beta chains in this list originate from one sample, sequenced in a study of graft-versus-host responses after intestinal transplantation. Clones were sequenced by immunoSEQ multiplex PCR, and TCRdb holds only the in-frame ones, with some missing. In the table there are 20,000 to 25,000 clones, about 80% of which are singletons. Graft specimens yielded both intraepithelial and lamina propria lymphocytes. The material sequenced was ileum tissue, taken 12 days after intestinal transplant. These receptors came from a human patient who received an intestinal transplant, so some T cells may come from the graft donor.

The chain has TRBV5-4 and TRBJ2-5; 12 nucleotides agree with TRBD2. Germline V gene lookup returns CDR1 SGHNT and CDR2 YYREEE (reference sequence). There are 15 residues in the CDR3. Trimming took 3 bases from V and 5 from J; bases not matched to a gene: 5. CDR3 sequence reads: CASSSWTSGVETQYF. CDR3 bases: TGTGCCAGCAGCTCCTGGACTAGCGGGGTGGAGACCCAGTACTTC.

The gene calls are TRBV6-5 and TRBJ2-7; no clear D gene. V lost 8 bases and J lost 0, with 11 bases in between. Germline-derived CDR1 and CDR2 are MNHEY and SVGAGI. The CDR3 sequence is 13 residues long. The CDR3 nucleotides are TGTGCCAGCTCCATTCAGGACTCCTACGAGCAGTACTTC. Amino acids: CASSIQDSYEQYF.

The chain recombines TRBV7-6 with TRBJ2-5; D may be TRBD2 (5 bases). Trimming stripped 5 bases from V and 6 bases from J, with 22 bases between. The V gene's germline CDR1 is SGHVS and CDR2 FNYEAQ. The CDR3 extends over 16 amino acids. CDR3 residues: CASSPQSRTPGQTQYF. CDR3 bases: TGTGCCAGCAGCCCCCAAAGCCGGACTCCCGGGCAGACCCAGTACTTC.

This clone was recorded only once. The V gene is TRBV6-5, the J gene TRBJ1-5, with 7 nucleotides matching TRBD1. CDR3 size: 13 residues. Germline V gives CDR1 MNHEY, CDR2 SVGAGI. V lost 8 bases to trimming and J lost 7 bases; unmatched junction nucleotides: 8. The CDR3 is CASQQGRGQPQHF. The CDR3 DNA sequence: TGTGCCAGCCAACAGGGGCGAGGGCAGCCCCAGCATTTT.

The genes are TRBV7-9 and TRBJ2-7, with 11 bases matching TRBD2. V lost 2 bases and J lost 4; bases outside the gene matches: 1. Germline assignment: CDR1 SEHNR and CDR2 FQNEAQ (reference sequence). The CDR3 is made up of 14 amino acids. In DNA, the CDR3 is TGTGCCAGCAGCTTACTAGCGGGAGGTTACGAGCAGTACTTC. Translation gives CASSLLAGGYEQYF.

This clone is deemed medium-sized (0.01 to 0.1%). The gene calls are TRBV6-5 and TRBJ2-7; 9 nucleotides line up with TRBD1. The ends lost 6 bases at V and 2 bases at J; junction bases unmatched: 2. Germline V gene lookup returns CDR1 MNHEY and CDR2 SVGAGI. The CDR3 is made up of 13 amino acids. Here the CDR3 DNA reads TGTGCCAGCAGGGACAGGGGCCCCTACGAGCAGTACTTC. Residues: CASRDRGPYEQYF.

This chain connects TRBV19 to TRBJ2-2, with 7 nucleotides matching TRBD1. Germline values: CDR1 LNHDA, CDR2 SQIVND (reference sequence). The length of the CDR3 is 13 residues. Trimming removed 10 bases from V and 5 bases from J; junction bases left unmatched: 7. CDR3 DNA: TGTGCCACCTTAACAGGGGATACCGGGGAGCTGTTTTTT. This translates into CATLTGDTGELFF.

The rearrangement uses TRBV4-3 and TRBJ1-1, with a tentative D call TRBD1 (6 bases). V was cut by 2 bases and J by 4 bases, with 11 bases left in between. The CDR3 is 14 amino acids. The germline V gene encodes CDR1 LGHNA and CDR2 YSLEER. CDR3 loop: CASSQYQGSTEAFF. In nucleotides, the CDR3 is TGCGCCAGCAGCCAATACCAGGGGAGCACTGAAGCTTTCTTT.

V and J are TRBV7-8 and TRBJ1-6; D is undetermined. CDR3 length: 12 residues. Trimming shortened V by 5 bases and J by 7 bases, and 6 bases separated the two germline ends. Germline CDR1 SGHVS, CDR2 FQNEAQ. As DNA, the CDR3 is TGTGCCAGCAGCCAGTCAAATTCACCCCTCCACTTT. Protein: CASSQSNSPLHF.

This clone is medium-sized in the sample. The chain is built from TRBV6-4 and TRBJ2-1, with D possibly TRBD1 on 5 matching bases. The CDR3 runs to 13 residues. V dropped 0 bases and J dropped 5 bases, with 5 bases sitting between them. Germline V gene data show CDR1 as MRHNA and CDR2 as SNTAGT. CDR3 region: CASSDSDNNEQFF. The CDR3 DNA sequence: TGTGCCAGCAGTGACTCGGACAACAATGAGCAGTTCTTC.

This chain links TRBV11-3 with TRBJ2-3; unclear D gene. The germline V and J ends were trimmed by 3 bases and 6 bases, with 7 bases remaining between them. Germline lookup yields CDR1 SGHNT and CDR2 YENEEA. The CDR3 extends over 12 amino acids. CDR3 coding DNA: TGTGCCAGCAGCTTTGTTGGCGATACGCAGTATTTT. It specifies CASSFVGDTQYF.

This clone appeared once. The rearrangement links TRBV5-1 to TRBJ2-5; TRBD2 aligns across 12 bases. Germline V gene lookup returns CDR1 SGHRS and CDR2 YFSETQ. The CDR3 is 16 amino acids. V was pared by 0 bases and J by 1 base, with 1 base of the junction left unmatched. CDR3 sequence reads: CASSLATSGGQETQYF. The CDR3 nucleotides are TGCGCCAGCAGCTTGGCGACTAGCGGGGGCCAAGAGACCCAGTACTTC.

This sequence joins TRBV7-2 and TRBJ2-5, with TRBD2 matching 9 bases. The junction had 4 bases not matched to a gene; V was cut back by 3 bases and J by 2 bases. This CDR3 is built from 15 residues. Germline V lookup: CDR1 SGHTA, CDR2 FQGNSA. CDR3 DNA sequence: TGTGCCAGCAGCTTTGGCGGGGGGGAGCAAGAGACCCAGTACTTC. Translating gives CASSFGGGEQETQYF. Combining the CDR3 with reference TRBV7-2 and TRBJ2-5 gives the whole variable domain GAGVSQSPSNKVTEKGKDVELRCDPISGHTALYWYRQSLGQGLEFLIYFQGNSAPDKSGLPSDRFSAERTGGSVSTLTIQRTQQEDSAVYLCASSFGGGEQETQYFGPGTRLLVL.

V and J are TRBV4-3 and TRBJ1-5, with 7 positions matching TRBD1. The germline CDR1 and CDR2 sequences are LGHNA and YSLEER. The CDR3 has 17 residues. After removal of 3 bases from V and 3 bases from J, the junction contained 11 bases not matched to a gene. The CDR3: CASSQDRQGGLNQPQHF. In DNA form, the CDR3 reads TGCGCCAGCAGCCAGGACCGACAGGGTGGCCTCAATCAGCCCCAGCATTTT.

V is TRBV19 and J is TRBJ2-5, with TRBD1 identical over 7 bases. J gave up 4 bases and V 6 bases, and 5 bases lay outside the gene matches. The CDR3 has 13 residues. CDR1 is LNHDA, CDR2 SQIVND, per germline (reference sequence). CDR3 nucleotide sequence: TGTGCCAGTAGCGGCAGGGGGATAGAGACCCAGTACTTC. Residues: CASSGRGIETQYF.